Below are 26 T cell receptor beta chains sequenced from a single sample in a study of T cells expressing NK-cell markers. From the 5' RACE reads, TCRdb lists one entry per CDR3 protein and no DNA. The sample holds 500,000 to 700,000 distinct CDR3 sequences. The sequenced sample consisted of blood T cells: a sorted CD56 or NKG2C T cell subset, CD4+ or CD8+ T cells, or bulk PBMC T cells (not recorded which). Receptors originate from a man aged 18 to 30 in good health.

The CDR3 loop is CASSPEAAYNEQFF. The rearrangement joins TRBV5-1 to TRBJ2-1. CDR1 and CDR2 from the germline V gene are SGHRS and YFSETQ. The CDR3 consists of 14 residues.

CDR3 amino acids: CSVIAYGSEQYF. The V and J genes are TRBV29-1 and TRBJ2-7. The CDR3 totals 12 residues. CDR1 and CDR2 (germline): SQVTM, ANQGSEA.

The V call is TRBV9, the J call TRBJ2-2; TCRdb's D call of TRBD2 is untestable without DNA. This CDR3 is built from 20 residues. Per germline, CDR1 SGDLS and CDR2 YYNGEE. CDR3 region: CASSGRVAGFKQGPTGELFF.

V usage is TRBV7-6 and J usage is TRBJ1-5. This CDR3 has 16 amino acids. Germline V gene lookup returns CDR1 SGHVS and CDR2 FNYEAQ. The CDR3 spells CASSLGRPGWDQPQHF.

V gene TRBV10-3 combines with J gene TRBJ1-6; the TCRdb call, TRBD1, lacks DNA for checking. This CDR3 has 15 residues. Germline CDR1 and CDR2: ENHRY and SYGVKD. The CDR3 protein is CAISPIQGEVSPLHF.

The chain joins TRBV6-5 to TRBJ1-4; TCRdb selects TRBD1, and the lack of DNA leaves this call unchecked. This CDR3 region has 14 residues. CDR1 and CDR2 from the germline V gene are MNHEY and SVGAGI. The CDR3 region is CASRPGRHDEKLFF.

The rearrangement joins TRBV6-5 to TRBJ2-7. This CDR3 is built from 12 residues. The germline V gene encodes CDR1 MNHEY and CDR2 SVGAGI. CDR3 sequence: CASSYSNGEQYF.

V is TRBV12-3 or TRBV12-4 and J is TRBJ2-3; TCRdb returns TRBD1, unconfirmable since there is no DNA. The CDR3 contains 15 residues. Here the CDR3 reads CASSPGPGGIGTQYF.

The J gene is TRBJ1-1, the V gene TRBV20-1; TCRdb's D gene call, TRBD1, goes unchecked for lack of DNA. This CDR3 comprises 13 residues. The germline V gene encodes CDR1 DFQATT and CDR2 SNEGSKA (reference sequence). The CDR3 region is CSARVGAPAEAFF.

V and J are TRBV5-1 and TRBJ2-5; without DNA, the TCRdb call of TRBD1 cannot be checked. CDR1 is SGHRS and CDR2 is YFSETQ in the germline V gene. This CDR3 comprises 16 residues. Here the CDR3 reads CASSDEGPGSQETQYF.

V usage is TRBV20-1 and J usage is TRBJ2-1; TCRdb's D call of TRBD2 is untestable without DNA. The length of the CDR3 is 14 residues. Germline CDR1 is DFQATT and CDR2 is SNEGSKA (reference sequence). This chain's CDR3 is CSAAVASGRARQFF.

The rearrangement joins TRBV4-3 to TRBJ2-2; TCRdb returns TRBD1, unconfirmable since there is no DNA. Germline-derived CDR1 and CDR2 are LGHNA and YSLEER. The length of the CDR3 is 17 residues. CDR3 in amino acids: CASSQEPLSPNTGELFF.

The V call is TRBV10-3, the J call TRBJ2-5; the D gene TCRdb calls, TRBD1, cannot be checked with no DNA. Germline assignment: CDR1 ENHRY and CDR2 SYGVKD. CDR3 length equals 13 residues. CDR3 residues: CASAQGAGETQYF.

The chain is built from TRBV10-3 and TRBJ2-1; the D call from TCRdb, TRBD2, cannot be confirmed without DNA. The CDR3 covers 16 residues. From germline, CDR1 is ENHRY and CDR2 SYGVKD. CDR3 residues: CAISELAGGPGNEQFF.

The V gene is TRBV6-1, the J gene TRBJ2-7; TCRdb gives TRBD2 as the D gene, but with no DNA this cannot be confirmed. The CDR3 spans 15 residues. In germline, CDR1 is MNHNS, CDR2 SASEGT. CDR3 sequence: CATQPGGSTGYEQYF.

The chain is built from TRBV7-2 and TRBJ1-4; the TCRdb D gene call, TRBD1, has no DNA to confirm it. The germline gives CDR1 SGHTA, CDR2 FQGNSA. There are 15 residues in the CDR3. CDR3 in amino acids: CASSLRRGDNEKLFF.

This chain links TRBV13 with TRBJ2-1. The CDR3 sequence is 14 residues long. Germline loops: CDR1 PRHDT, CDR2 FYEKMQ (reference sequence). Here the CDR3 reads CASSARGPYNEQFF.

The rearrangement joins TRBV6-5 to TRBJ2-6. CDR3 size: 15 residues. Germline CDR1 MNHEY, CDR2 SVGAGI. CDR3 region: CASSNRLPGANVLTF.

The gene calls are TRBV12-3 or TRBV12-4 and TRBJ2-5; the D gene TCRdb calls, TRBD1, cannot be checked with no DNA. The CDR3 contains 15 residues. CDR3 residues: CASSKPPGGQETQYF.

This chain connects TRBV12-3 or TRBV12-4 to TRBJ1-3; TCRdb returns TRBD1, unconfirmable since there is no DNA. The CDR3 spans 18 residues. The CDR3 loop reads CASSLAVTGGAAGNTIYF.

V usage is TRBV6-2 or TRBV6-3 and J usage is TRBJ1-6; TCRdb proposes TRBD1, but this gene call is untestable without DNA. The CDR3 has 17 residues. In germline, CDR1 is MNHEY, CDR2 SVGEGT. CDR3 sequence reads: CASRRHRDGPYNSPLHF.

J is TRBJ1-2 and V is TRBV18. Per the germline V gene, CDR1 is KGHSH and CDR2 is LQKENI. The CDR3 consists of 12 residues. The CDR3 loop is CASSPSDYGYTF.

This chain links TRBV12-3 or TRBV12-4 with TRBJ1-5; the D call from TCRdb, TRBD1, cannot be confirmed without DNA. The CDR3 sequence is 17 residues long. CDR3 in amino acids: CASSLETGTGGDQPQHF.

This chain connects TRBV3-1 to TRBJ2-1; with no DNA, the TCRdb D assignment of TRBD2 cannot be verified. This CDR3 spans 17 amino acids. Germline assignment: CDR1 LGHDT and CDR2 YNNKEL (reference sequence). The CDR3 loop reads CASSHVSSGRDYNEQFF.

The rearrangement joins TRBV5-1 to TRBJ2-1. CDR3 length equals 14 residues. Germline CDR1 is SGHRS and CDR2 is YFSETQ. CDR3 in amino acids: CASSSGDPYNEQFF.

The V call is TRBV7-8, the J call TRBJ1-2. Looked up from germline, CDR1 is SGHVS and CDR2 is FQNEAQ. The CDR3 has 13 amino acids. CDR3 in amino acids: CASSLVWGYGYTF.